The 27 T cell receptor beta chains presented below share a single source sample, sequenced in a study of shared T cell receptors in the human thymus. TCRdb's copy holds only in-frame clones and misses some; the assay was immunoSEQ multiplex PCR. The sample lists approximately 760,000 clones, approximately 85% seen once, with around 0.01% in the top ten. The same sample was also used in a study of human thymus T cells.

Sequencing was carried out using thymocytes. These receptors were obtained from a girl younger than two with a congenital heart defect.

V is TRBV5-1 and J is TRBJ1-1; D gene uncertain. V lost 1 base and J 3 bases, leaving 13 bases between the germline ends. CDR3 length equals 15 residues. Germline CDR1 and CDR2: SGHRS and YFSETQ. CDR3 sequence (DNA): TGCGCCAGCAGCTTGTATGAGGAGGGTTACACTGAAGCTTTCTTT. Its translation is CASSLYEEGYTEAFF.

The chain joins TRBV10-3 to TRBJ1-2; 10 nucleotides line up with TRBD1. The CDR3 sequence is 17 residues long. Trimming removed 7 bases from V and 0 bases from J; junction bases left unmatched: 11. Germline V gene data show CDR1 as ENHRY and CDR2 as SYGVKD. The chain's CDR3 is CAIKTGTGVKANYGYTF. DNA of the CDR3: TGTGCCATCAAGACCGGGACAGGGGTGAAAGCTAACTATGGCTACACCTTC.

The V gene is TRBV27, the J gene TRBJ2-1; D gene ambiguous. Germline CDR1 is MNHEY and CDR2 is SMNVEV (reference sequence). The V end was cut by 2 bases, the J end by 7 bases, with 15 bases between. This CDR3 has 15 amino acids. This CDR3 reads CASSLSLFLGNEQFF. The CDR3 DNA is TGTGCCAGCAGTTTAAGCTTATTCCTTGGTAATGAGCAGTTCTTC.

This clone has only one observation. This sample also contains other DNA sequences that code for the same CDR3. This chain uses TRBV7-2 with TRBJ1-6; D gene uncertain. The CDR3 is made up of 15 amino acids. V shed 1 base and J shed 13 bases, with 17 bases lying between them. CDR1 and CDR2 (germline): SGHTA, FQGNSA. CDR3 residues: CASSLDRGLTSPLHF. The DNA for the CDR3 is TGTGCCAGCAGCTTAGATCGGGGTCTAACATCCCCCCTCCACTTT.

This chain joins TRBV5-6 and TRBJ2-1; 7 bases map to TRBD1. V shed 1 base, J shed 9 bases, and the junction held 10 bases outside the gene matches. The CDR3 consists of 15 residues. Germline V CDR1 and CDR2: SGHDT, YYEEEE. CDR3 sequence reads: CASSLTGGRQGEQFF. Written as DNA, the CDR3 is TGTGCCAGCAGCTTGACAGGAGGTCGACAGGGTGAGCAGTTCTTC.

Written as DNA, the CDR3 is TGTGCCAGCAGGTACTGGGGACAGAACACTGAAGCTTTCTTT. Amino acid sequence: CASRYWGQNTEAFF. J is TRBJ1-1 and V is TRBV27, with D tentatively TRBD1 (6 bases). Germline V gene data show CDR1 as MNHEY and CDR2 as SMNVEV (reference sequence). The CDR3 totals 14 residues. Trimming removed 6 bases at V and 1 base at J, with 12 bases between.

The gene calls are TRBV28 and TRBJ2-5; D unclear. The germline gives CDR1 MDHEN, CDR2 SYDVKM. Trimming pared 2 bases from V and 4 bases from J, leaving 11 bases between. The CDR3 loop spans 14 amino acids. For the CDR3, the DNA is TGTGCCAGCAGTTTAGAAGAGCAGGTAGAGACCCAGTACTTC. Amino acid sequence: CASSLEEQVETQYF.

This chain joins TRBV7-9 and TRBJ2-1; weak D call: TRBD2 (5 bases). The CDR3 is 14 residues long. Germline V lookup: CDR1 SEHNR, CDR2 FQNEAQ (reference sequence). Trimming cost V 3 bases and J 8 bases, with 14 bases left between them. The CDR3 is CASSFPQAVYEQFF. In DNA form, the CDR3 reads TGTGCCAGCAGCTTTCCCCAAGCGGTCTATGAGCAGTTCTTC.

The V call is TRBV18, the J call TRBJ2-4; maybe TRBD2 (6 bases). Trimming took 4 bases from V and 3 from J, leaving 13 bases between them. The CDR3 length is 15 residues. Germline V gene data show CDR1 as KGHSH and CDR2 as LQKENI. CDR3 protein: CASSRGRLDKNIQYF. The DNA of the CDR3 is TGTGCCAGCTCACGGGGTAGACTAGACAAAAACATTCAGTACTTC.

The chain joins TRBV5-1 to TRBJ2-5; 9 nucleotides line up with TRBD1. Germline V gene data show CDR1 as SGHRS and CDR2 as YFSETQ. V was clipped by 1 base and J by 2 bases; unmatched bases: 12. CDR3 length: 18 residues. This CDR3 reads CASSLTGRGQGRQETQYF. As DNA, the CDR3 is TGCGCCAGCAGCTTGACCGGAAGGGGACAGGGAAGGCAAGAGACCCAGTACTTC.

J is TRBJ2-7 and V is TRBV7-9; weak D call: TRBD2 (7 bases). CDR3 length: 17 residues. Per germline, CDR1 SEHNR and CDR2 FQNEAQ (reference sequence). Trimming shortened V by 5 bases and J by 4 bases, and 24 bases separated the two germline ends. CDR3: CASSPLRGGAPPYEQYF. DNA for the CDR3: TGTGCCAGCAGCCCGCTAAGGGGGGGGGCACCTCCTTACGAGCAGTACTTC.

The table lists this clone with a count of one. The gene calls are TRBV5-4 and TRBJ2-7, with 7 bases that match TRBD1. CDR1 and CDR2 from the germline V gene are SGHNT and YYREEE (reference sequence). This CDR3 has 13 residues. Trimming took 5 bases from V and 5 from J; bases not matched to a gene: 7. The CDR3 here is CASRQYRGHEQYF. The CDR3 DNA reads as TGTGCCAGCAGACAATACAGGGGCCACGAGCAGTACTTC. The full variable domain, rest sourced from reference TRBV5-4 and TRBJ2-7, is ETGVTQSPTHLIKTRGQQVTLRCSSQSGHNTVSWYQQALGQGPQFIFQYYREEENGRGNFPPRFSGLQFPNYSSELNVNALELDDSALYLCASRQYRGHEQYFGPGTRLTVT.

The V call is TRBV27, the J call TRBJ2-5; D is possibly TRBD1 (5 bases). CDR3 length equals 13 residues. V dropped 5 bases and J dropped 3 bases, with 10 bases sitting between them. Germline V CDR1 and CDR2: MNHEY, SMNVEV (reference sequence). The CDR3 DNA reads TGTGCCAGCAGTCCAGGGATTGAAGAGACCCAGTACTTC. Encoded protein: CASSPGIEETQYF.

The chain is built from TRBV10-1 and TRBJ2-3; 13 nucleotides align to TRBD2. J gave up 0 bases and V 8 bases, and 11 bases lay outside the gene matches. The CDR3 covers 18 residues. Germline V gives CDR1 WNHNN, CDR2 SYGVQD (reference sequence). The CDR3 protein is CASGPYPGLAGSTDTQYF. CDR3 nucleotides: TGCGCCAGCGGACCCTATCCGGGACTAGCGGGAAGCACAGATACGCAGTATTTT.

The rearrangement links TRBV11-1 to TRBJ1-1; D might be TRBD1 (6 bases). V was cut by 5 bases and J by 10 bases, with 17 bases left in between. Germline CDR1 and CDR2: SGHAT and FQDESV (reference sequence). The CDR3 totals 13 residues. The CDR3 is CASSTGSGGGAFF. CDR3 in DNA: TGTGCCAGCAGCACAGGGTCTGGCGGGGGAGCTTTCTTT.

A few counts support this clone. The V gene is TRBV6-1, the J gene TRBJ1-1; D may be TRBD1 (6 bases). Trimming pared 6 bases from V and 3 bases from J, leaving 14 bases between. CDR1 and CDR2 (germline): MNHNS, SASEGT. This CDR3 is built from 14 residues. This CDR3 is CASRQGWGHTEAFF. The CDR3 region has the DNA TGTGCCAGCAGACAGGGATGGGGGCACACTGAAGCTTTCTTT.

The count of this clone is one. The J gene is TRBJ1-4, the V gene TRBV28; D is ambiguous. Per the germline V gene, CDR1 is MDHEN and CDR2 is SYDVKM. The CDR3 is made up of 12 amino acids. Trimming took 5 bases from V and 7 from J, leaving 8 bases between them. CDR3 nucleotide sequence: TGTGCCAGCAGTATCCTTCCTGAAAAACTGTTTTTT. This translates into CASSILPEKLFF.

The chain joins TRBV30 to TRBJ1-2; TRBD1 agrees at 7 bases. CDR3 length: 17 residues. Trimming took 5 bases from V and 0 from J; bases not matched to a gene: 15. The germline CDR1 and CDR2 sequences are GTSNPN and SVGIG (reference sequence). CDR3 region: CAWDMTGTPLSNYGYTF. The CDR3 DNA reads TGTGCCTGGGACATGACAGGGACACCACTTTCTAACTATGGCTACACCTTC.

V usage is TRBV5-8 and J usage is TRBJ2-1, with 8 bases matching TRBD2. Per germline, CDR1 SGHTS and CDR2 YDEGEE. The CDR3 covers 19 residues. V was pared by 4 bases and J by 10 bases, with 25 bases of the junction left unmatched. In DNA, the CDR3 is TGTGCCAGCAGCCCCCTTGGCGGGGGGTCCTATACGTCCATTCGGGAGCAGTTCTTC. Protein: CASSPLGGGSYTSIREQFF.

This clone appeared once. The gene calls are TRBV19 and TRBJ1-5; 9 nucleotides agree with TRBD1. The CDR3 has 19 amino acids. Germline CDR1 is LNHDA and CDR2 is SQIVND (reference sequence). V shed 8 bases and J 6 bases; nucleotides not matched to a gene: 23. The CDR3 DNA reads as TGTGCCAGTTCTAACCGACGGTACTCGGGACAGGGCCCCTCTCAGCCCCAGCATTTT. It encodes CASSNRRYSGQGPSQPQHF.

The chain has TRBV6-5 and TRBJ2-3, with D unresolved. Germline CDR1 is MNHEY and CDR2 is SVGAGI. CDR3 length equals 14 residues. Trimming left V 2 bases short and J 2 bases short, with 8 bases between. Written as DNA, the CDR3 is TGTGCCAGCAGTTACAGGAGAGTCACAGATACGCAGTATTTT. It encodes CASSYRRVTDTQYF.

The chain is built from TRBV5-1 and TRBJ1-1; D gene uncertain. CDR1 and CDR2 (germline): SGHRS, YFSETQ. CDR3 size: 19 residues. Trimming took off 3 bases at V and 6 bases at J, with 30 bases between the two ends. For the CDR3, the DNA is TGCGCCAGCAGCTCTCCCGCGGAAGATTCACGGAGGGTTACCGCTGAAGCTTTCTTT. Translation: CASSSPAEDSRRVTAEAFF.

The rearrangement joins TRBV28 to TRBJ1-2; D is perhaps TRBD1 (5 bases). CDR3 length: 13 residues. Trimming took 2 bases from V and 8 from J, leaving 12 bases between them. Germline CDR1 reads MDHEN; CDR2 reads SYDVKM. CDR3 loop: CASSLPRQMGYTF. CDR3 coding DNA: TGTGCCAGCAGTTTACCTCGACAGATGGGCTACACCTTC.

J is TRBJ2-3 and V is TRBV5-1, with D possibly matching TRBD2 (6 bases). This CDR3 contains 18 residues. Germline CDR1 reads SGHRS; CDR2 reads YFSETQ. With 4 bases removed from V and 7 bases from J, the gap between germline ends came to 28 bases. The CDR3 DNA follows: TGCGCCAGCAGCCCGGGGACGGGGGTGCCCCCGGTGACAAATACGCAGTATTTT. This sequence encodes CASSPGTGVPPVTNTQYF.

The J gene is TRBJ1-2, the V gene TRBV11-2, with D tentatively TRBD1 (5 bases). CDR3 length: 15 amino acids. The germline CDR1 and CDR2 sequences are SGHAT and FQNNGV. V lost 0 bases and J 4 bases, leaving 12 bases between the germline ends. CDR3 sequence reads: CASSLDWSDSYGYTF. CDR3 DNA: TGTGCCAGCAGCTTAGATTGGTCCGACAGCTATGGCTACACCTTC.

This chain joins TRBV7-9 and TRBJ1-2, with TRBD1 as a possible D gene (6 bases). Trimming shortened V by 2 bases and J by 2 bases, and 9 bases separated the two germline ends. This CDR3 spans 14 amino acids. CDR1 is SEHNR, CDR2 FQNEAQ, per germline (reference sequence). The CDR3 DNA reads as TGTGCCAGCAGCTTATGGGACACCAACTATGGCTACACCTTC. Translated: CASSLWDTNYGYTF.

This chain links TRBV4-1 with TRBJ2-7, with TRBD1 identical over 9 bases. The CDR3 runs to 14 residues. Trimming took 7 bases from V and 5 from J; bases not matched to a gene: 9. CDR1 MGHRA and CDR2 YSYEKL come from the germline V gene. CDR3: CASKDRDREDEQYF. CDR3 nucleotides: TGCGCCAGCAAGGACCGGGACAGGGAGGACGAGCAGTACTTC.